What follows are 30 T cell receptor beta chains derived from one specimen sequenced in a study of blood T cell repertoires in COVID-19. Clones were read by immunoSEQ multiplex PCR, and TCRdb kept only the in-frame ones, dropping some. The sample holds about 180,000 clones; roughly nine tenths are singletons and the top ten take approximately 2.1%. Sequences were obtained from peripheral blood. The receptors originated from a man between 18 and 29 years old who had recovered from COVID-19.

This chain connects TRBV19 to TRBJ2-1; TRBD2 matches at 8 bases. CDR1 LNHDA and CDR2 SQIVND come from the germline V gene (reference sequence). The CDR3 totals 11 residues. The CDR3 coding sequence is TGTGCTAGCGGGACCCACAATGAGCAGTTCTTC. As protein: CASGTHNEQFF. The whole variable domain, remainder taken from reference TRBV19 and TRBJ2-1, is DGGITQSPKYLFRKEGQNVTLSCEQNLNHDAMYWYRQDPGQGLRLIYYSQIVNDFQKGDIAEGYSVSREKKESFPLTVTSAQKNPTAFYLCASGTHNEQFFGPGTRLTVL.

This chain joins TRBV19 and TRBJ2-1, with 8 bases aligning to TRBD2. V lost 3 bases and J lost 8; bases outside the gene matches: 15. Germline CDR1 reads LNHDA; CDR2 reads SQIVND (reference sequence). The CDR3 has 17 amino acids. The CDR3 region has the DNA TGTGCCAGTAGTATGTACCCGGGACTAGTTGCCCCACATGAGCAGTTCTTC. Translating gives CASSMYPGLVAPHEQFF.

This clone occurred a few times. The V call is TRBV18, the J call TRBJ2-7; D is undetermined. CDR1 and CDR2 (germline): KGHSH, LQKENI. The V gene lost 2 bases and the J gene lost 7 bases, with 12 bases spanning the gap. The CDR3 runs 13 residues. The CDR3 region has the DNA TGTGCCAGCTCACCAAACGGAGCTTGGGAGCAGTACTTC. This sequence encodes CASSPNGAWEQYF.

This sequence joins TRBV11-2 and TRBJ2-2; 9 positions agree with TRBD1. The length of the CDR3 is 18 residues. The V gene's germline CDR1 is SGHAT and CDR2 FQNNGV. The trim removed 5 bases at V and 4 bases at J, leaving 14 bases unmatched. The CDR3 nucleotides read TGTGCCAGCAGCCGACCTACGGGACAGGGTTTTAGCACCGGGGAGCTGTTTTTT. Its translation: CASSRPTGQGFSTGELFF.

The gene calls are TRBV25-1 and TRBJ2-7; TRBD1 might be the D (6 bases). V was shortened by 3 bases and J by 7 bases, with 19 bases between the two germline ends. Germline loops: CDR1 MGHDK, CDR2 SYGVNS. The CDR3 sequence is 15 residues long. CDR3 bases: TGTGCCAGCAGTGATTTTGGACAGCCGGCAGGGGAGCAGTACTTC. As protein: CASSDFGQPAGEQYF.

The CDR3 sequence is CASRQWGASYEQYF. Written as DNA, the CDR3 is TGTGCCAGCAGGCAGTGGGGAGCTTCCTACGAGCAGTACTTC. The chain couples TRBV6-5 to TRBJ2-7; TRBD2 might be the D (5 bases). Trimming stripped 6 bases from V and 1 base from J, with 13 bases between. Germline V CDR1 and CDR2: MNHEY, SVGAGI. The length of the CDR3 is 14 residues.

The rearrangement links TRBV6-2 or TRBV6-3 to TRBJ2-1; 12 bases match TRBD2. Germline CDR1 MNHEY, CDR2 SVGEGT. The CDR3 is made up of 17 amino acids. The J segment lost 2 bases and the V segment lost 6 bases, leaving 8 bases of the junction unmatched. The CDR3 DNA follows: TGTGCCAGCAGCCCTAGTCTAGCGGGAGGGACCTACAATGAGCAGTTCTTC. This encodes CASSPSLAGGTYNEQFF.

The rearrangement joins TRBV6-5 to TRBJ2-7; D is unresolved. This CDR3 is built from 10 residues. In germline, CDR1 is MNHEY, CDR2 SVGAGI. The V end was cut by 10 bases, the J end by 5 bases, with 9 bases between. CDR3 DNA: TGTGCCACCAGGTTCGACGAGCAGTACTTC. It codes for CATRFDEQYF.

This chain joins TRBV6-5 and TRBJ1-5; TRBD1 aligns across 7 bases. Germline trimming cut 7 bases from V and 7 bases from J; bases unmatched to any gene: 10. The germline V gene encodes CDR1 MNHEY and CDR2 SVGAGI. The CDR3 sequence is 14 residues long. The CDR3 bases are TGTGCCAGCACCAAGGGAACAGGGGAACAGCCCCAGCATTTT. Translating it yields CASTKGTGEQPQHF.

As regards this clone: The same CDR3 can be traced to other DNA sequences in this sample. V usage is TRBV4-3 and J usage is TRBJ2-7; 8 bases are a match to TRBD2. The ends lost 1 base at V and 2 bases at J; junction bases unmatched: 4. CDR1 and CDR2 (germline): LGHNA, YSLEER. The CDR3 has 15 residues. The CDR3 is CASSQGSGGPYEQYF. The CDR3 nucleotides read TGCGCCAGCAGCCAAGGGTCGGGAGGGCCCTACGAGCAGTACTTC.

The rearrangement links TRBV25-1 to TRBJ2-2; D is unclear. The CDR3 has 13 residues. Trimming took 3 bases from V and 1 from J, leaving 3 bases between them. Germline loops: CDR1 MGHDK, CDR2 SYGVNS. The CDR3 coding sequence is TGTGCCAGCAGTGACTGGAACACCGGGGAGCTGTTTTTT. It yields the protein CASSDWNTGELFF.

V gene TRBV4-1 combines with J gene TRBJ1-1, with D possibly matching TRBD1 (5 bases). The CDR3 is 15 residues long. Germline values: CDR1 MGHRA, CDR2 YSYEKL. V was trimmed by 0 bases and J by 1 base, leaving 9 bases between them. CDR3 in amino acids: CASSQERQTNTEAFF. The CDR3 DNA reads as TGCGCCAGCAGCCAAGAACGACAGACGAACACTGAAGCTTTCTTT.

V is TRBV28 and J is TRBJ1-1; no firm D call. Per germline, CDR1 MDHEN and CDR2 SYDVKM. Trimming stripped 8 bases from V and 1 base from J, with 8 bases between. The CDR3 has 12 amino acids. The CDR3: CASGVRNTEAFF. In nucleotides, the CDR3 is TGTGCCAGCGGAGTACGGAACACTGAAGCTTTCTTT.

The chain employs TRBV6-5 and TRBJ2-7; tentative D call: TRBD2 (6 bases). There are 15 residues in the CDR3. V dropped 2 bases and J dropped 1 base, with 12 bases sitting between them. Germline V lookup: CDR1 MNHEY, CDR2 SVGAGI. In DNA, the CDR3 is TGTGCCAGCAGTTACGTGACGGGAGTTTCCTACGAGCAGTACTTC. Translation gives CASSYVTGVSYEQYF.

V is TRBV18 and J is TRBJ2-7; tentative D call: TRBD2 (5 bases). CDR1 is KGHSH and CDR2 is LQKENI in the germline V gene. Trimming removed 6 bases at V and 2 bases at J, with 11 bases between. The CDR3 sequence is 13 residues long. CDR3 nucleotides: TGTGCCAGCTCGCCGGACGGGGCCTACGAGCAGTACTTC. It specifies CASSPDGAYEQYF.

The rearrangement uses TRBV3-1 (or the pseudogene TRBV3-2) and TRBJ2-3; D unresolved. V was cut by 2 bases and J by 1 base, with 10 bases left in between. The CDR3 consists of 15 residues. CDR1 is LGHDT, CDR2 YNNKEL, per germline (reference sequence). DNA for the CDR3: TGTGCCAGCAGCCAACCTACTCGCCGCACAGATACGCAGTATTTT. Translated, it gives CASSQPTRRTDTQYF.

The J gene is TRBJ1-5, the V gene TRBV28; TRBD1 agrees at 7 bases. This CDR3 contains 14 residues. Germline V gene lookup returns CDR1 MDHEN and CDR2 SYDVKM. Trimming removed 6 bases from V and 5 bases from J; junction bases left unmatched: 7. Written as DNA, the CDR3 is TGTGCCAGCAGACCGGGACAGCTATATCAGCCCCAGCATTTT. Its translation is CASRPGQLYQPQHF. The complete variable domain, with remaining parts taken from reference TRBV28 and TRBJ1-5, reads DVKVTQSSRYLVKRTGEKVFLECVQDMDHENMFWYRQDPGLGLRLIYFSYDVKMKEKGDIPEGYSVSREKKERFSLILESASTNQTSMYLCASRPGQLYQPQHFGDGTRLSIL.

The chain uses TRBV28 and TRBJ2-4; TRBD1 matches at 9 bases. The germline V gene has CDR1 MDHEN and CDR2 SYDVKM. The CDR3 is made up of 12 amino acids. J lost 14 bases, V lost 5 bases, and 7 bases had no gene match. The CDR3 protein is CASSPWDREKYF. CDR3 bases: TGTGCCAGCAGTCCGTGGGACAGGGAAAAGTACTTC. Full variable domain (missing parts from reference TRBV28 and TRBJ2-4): DVKVTQSSRYLVKRTGEKVFLECVQDMDHENMFWYRQDPGLGLRLIYFSYDVKMKEKGDIPEGYSVSREKKERFSLILESASTNQTSMYLCASSPWDREKYFGAGTRLSVL.

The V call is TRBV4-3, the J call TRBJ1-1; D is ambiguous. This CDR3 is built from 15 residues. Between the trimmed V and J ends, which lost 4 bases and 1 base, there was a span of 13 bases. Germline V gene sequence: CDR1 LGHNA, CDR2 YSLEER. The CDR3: CASSLSFAGNTEAFF. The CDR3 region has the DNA TGCGCCAGCAGCCTTTCCTTTGCAGGGAACACTGAAGCTTTCTTT.

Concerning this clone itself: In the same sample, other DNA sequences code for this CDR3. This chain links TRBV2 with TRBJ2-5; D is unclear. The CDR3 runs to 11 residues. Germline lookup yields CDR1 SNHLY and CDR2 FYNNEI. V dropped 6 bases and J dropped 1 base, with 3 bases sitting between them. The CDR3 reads CASSLQETQYF. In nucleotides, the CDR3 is TGTGCCAGCAGCCTCCAAGAGACCCAGTACTTC.

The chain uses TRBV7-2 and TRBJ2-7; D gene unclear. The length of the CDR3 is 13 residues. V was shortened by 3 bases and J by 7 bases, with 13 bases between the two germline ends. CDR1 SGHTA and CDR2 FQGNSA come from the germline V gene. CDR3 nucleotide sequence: TGTGCCAGCAGCTTGGTGGGCCAAAGAGAGCAGTACTTC. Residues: CASSLVGQREQYF.

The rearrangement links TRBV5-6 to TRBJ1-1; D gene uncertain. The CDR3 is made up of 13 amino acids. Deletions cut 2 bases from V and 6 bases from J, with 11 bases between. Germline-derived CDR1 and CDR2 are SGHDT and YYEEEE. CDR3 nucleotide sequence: TGTGCCAGCAGCTTCTTCCCGGGTCCTGAAGCTTTCTTT. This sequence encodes CASSFFPGPEAFF.

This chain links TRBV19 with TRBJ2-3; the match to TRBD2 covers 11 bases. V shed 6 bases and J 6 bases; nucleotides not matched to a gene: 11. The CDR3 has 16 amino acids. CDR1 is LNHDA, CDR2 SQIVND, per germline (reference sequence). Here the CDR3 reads CASRPPGTSGADTQYF. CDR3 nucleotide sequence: TGTGCCAGTAGGCCTCCCGGGACTAGCGGTGCGGATACGCAGTATTTT.

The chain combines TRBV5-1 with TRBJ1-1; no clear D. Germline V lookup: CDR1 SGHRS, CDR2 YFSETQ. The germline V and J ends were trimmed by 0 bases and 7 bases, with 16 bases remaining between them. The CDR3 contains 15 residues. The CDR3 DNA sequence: TGCGCCAGCAGCTTGGGCCCCCCTAACAGATTTGAAGCTTTCTTT. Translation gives CASSLGPPNRFEAFF.

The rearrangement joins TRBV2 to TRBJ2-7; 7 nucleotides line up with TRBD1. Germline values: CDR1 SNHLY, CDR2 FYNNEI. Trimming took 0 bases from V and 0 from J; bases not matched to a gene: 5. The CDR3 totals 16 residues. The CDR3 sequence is CASSEATGAHSYEQYF. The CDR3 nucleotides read TGTGCCAGCAGTGAAGCCACAGGGGCGCACTCCTACGAGCAGTACTTC.

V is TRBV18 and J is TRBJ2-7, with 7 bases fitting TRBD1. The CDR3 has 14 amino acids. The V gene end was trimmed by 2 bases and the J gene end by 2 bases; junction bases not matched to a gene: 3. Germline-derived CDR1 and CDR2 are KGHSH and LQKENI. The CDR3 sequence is CASSPRTGTYEQYF. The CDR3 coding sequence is TGTGCCAGCTCACCAAGGACAGGAACCTACGAGCAGTACTTC.

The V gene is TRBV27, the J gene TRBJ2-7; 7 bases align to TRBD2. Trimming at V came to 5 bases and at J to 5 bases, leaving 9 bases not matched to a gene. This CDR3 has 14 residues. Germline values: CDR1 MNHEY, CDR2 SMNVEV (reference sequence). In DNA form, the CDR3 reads TGTGCCAGCAGTCCCGTACTAGCGAACCACGAGCAGTACTTC. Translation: CASSPVLANHEQYF.

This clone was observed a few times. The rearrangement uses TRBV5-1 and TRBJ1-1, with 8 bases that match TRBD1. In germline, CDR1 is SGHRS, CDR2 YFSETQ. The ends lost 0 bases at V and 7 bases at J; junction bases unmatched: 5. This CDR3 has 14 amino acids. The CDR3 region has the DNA TGCGCCAGCAGCTTGGGTACAGGGGGGAATGAAGCTTTCTTT. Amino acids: CASSLGTGGNEAFF.

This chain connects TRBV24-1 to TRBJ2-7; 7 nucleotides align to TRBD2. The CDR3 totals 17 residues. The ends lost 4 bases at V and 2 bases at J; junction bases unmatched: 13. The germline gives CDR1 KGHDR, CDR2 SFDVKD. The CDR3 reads CATSDNSRSGKTYEQYF. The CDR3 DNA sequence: TGTGCCACCAGTGACAACTCTAGGAGCGGGAAGACCTACGAGCAGTACTTC.

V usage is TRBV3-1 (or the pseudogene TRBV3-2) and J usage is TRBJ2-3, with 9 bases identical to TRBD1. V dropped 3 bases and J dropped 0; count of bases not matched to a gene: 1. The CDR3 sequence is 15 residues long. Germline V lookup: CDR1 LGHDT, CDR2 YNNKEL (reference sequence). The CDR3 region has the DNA TGTGCCAGCAGCCACGGGACAGGGAGCACAGATACGCAGTATTTT. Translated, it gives CASSHGTGSTDTQYF.